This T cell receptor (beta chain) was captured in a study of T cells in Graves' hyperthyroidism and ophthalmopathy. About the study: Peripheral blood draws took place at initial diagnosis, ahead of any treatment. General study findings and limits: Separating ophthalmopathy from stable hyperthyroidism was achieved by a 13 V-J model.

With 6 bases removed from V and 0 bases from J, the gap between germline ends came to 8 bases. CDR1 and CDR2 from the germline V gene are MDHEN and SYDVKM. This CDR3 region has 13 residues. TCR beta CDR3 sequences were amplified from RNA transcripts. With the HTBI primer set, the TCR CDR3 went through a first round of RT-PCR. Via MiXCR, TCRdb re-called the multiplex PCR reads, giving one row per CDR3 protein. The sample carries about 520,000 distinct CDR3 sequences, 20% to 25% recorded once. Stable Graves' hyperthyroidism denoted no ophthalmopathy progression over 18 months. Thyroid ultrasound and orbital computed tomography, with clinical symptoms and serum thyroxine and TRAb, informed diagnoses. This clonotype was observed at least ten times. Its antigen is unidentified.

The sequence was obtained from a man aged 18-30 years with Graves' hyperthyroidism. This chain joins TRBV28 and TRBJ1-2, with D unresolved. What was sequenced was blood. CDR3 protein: CASSPNPNYGYTF. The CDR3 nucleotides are TGTGCCAGCAGCCCCAACCCTAACTATGGCTACACCTTC.